This T cell receptor (beta chain) was found in a study of blood T cell repertoires in COVID-19. Study in general: Collection of acute and convalescent COVID-19 samples took place in the United States, Italy and Spain. The cDNA or gDNA used as material had been derived from T cells, B-cell-depleted T cells, or PBMCs.

The CDR3 contains 15 residues. In germline, CDR1 is SGHRS, CDR2 YFSETQ. V was cut by 2 bases and J by 0 bases, with 11 bases left in between. TCRdb keeps only in-frame clones here, not all; method: immunoSEQ multiplex PCR. Among 110,000 to 150,000 clones listed, roughly 83% were seen once. Individuals drawn from under 30 US areas were roughly 18 to 95 years old. The study assigned cohorts using participant-reported clinical history. This sequence joins TRBV5-1 and TRBJ2-5; D unclear. Sample: PBMCs or T cells enriched from blood (not recorded which). The receptor comes from a man aged 50-60 years who had recovered from COVID-19. This chain's CDR3 is CASSFYQANQETQYF. The CDR3 DNA sequence: TGCGCCAGCAGCTTCTATCAGGCTAACCAAGAGACCCAGTACTTC. The full variable domain, in which reference TRBV5-1 and TRBJ2-5 provide the parts outside the CDR3, is KAGVTQTPRYLIKTRGQQVTLSCSPISGHRSVSWYQQTPGQGLQFLFEYFSETQRNKGNFPGRFSGRQFSNSRSEMNVSTLELGDSALYLCASSFYQANQETQYFGPGTRLLVL.